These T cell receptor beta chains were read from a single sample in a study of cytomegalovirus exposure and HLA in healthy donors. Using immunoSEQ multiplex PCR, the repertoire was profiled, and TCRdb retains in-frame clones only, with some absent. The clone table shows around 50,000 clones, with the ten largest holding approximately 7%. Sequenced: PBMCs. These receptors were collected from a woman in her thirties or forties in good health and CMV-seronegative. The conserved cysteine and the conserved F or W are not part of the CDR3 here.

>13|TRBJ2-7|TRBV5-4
ASSWTGTGANEQY
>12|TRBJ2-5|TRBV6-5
ASSYASTQETQY
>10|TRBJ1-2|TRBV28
ASSFQNYGYT
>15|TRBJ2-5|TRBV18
ASSPPSSGGNQETQY
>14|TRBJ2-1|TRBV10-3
AISESQGRQYNEQF
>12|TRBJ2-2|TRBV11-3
ASSLGSVTGELF
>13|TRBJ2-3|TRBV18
ASSPRPGGGDTQY
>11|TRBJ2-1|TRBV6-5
ASSYLASDEQF
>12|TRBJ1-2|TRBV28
ASRVGTHGYGYT
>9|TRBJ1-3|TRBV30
ACGQGNTIY
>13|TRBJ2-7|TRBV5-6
ASSLKGVAPYEQY
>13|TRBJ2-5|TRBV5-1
ASSPLAGVGETQY
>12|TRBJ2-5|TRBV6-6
ASSRTGTSGTQY
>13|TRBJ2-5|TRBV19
ASSIGGLQKETQY
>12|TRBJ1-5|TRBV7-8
ASSTPGANQPQH
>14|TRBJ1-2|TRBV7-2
ASSLQGQGAANGYT